The 16 T cell receptor beta chains presented below share a single source sample, sequenced in a study of regulatory T cells in long-lasting Graves disease. Library construction for TCR beta used iRepertoire HTBI primers and Arm-PCR of CDR3 regions. MiXCR, applied by TCRdb to the multiplex PCR reads, yields one record per CDR3 protein. The data contain fewer than 550,000 distinct CDR3 sequences, about 16% of them singletons. The time point denotes: newly diagnosed GD, antithyroid drugs for less than 3 months. RNA from PBMCs was the source of the TCR library. These data were also filed under a second study, of T cells in Graves' hyperthyroidism and ophthalmopathy.

Sequencing used peripheral blood mononuclear cells (PBMCs), obtained at new diagnosis, from a patient treated with antithyroid drugs. These TCRs come from a woman aged 35 to 59 with Graves disease.

This clonotype was seen repeatedly, ten times or more. This CDR3 is CAWSVAQISTDTQYF. Here the CDR3 DNA reads TGTGCCTGGAGTGTAGCGCAGATTTCCACAGATACGCAGTATTTT. The gene calls are TRBV30 and TRBJ2-3; no firm D call. CDR1 GTSNPN and CDR2 SVGIG come from the germline V gene (reference sequence). The CDR3 has 15 residues. With 0 bases removed from V and 2 bases from J, the gap between germline ends came to 12 bases. The full variable domain, its missing parts supplied by reference TRBV30 and TRBJ2-3, is SQTIHQWPATLVQPVGSPLSLECTVEGTSNPNLYWYRQAAGRGLQLLFYSVGIGQISSEVPQNLSASRPQDRQFILSSKKLLLSDSGFYLCAWSVAQISTDTQYFGPGTRLTVL.

The CDR3 is CASSPPVSLDTQYF. Here the CDR3 DNA reads TGTGCCAGCAGTCCCCCGGTCAGCTTGGATACGCAGTATTTT. V usage is TRBV12-3 or TRBV12-4 and J usage is TRBJ2-3; D gene unclear. Deletions cut 5 bases from V and 6 bases from J, with 15 bases between. The CDR3 is 14 amino acids.

This clonotype was seen at least ten times. The V and J genes are TRBV7-9 and TRBJ2-7; 7 bases agree with TRBD1. After removal of 7 bases from V and 7 bases from J, the junction contained 10 bases not matched to a gene. The CDR3 covers 13 residues. Per germline, CDR1 SEHNR and CDR2 FQNEAQ (reference sequence). The CDR3 here is CASTPYTGVEQYF. CDR3 in DNA: TGTGCCAGCACCCCCTATACAGGGGTGGAGCAGTACTTC.

The sample holds many counts of this clonotype. The chain is built from TRBV10-3 and TRBJ2-7, with D maybe TRBD2 (5 bases). Germline CDR1 reads ENHRY; CDR2 reads SYGVKD. The CDR3 consists of 13 residues. Trimming took off 0 bases at V and 12 bases at J, with 15 bases between the two ends. The CDR3 loop is CAISESASKFRYF. CDR3 nucleotides: TGTGCCATCAGTGAGTCGGCTAGCAAGTTTCGGTACTTC.

V is TRBV7-2 and J is TRBJ1-6; the match to TRBD1 covers 10 bases. Per the germline V gene, CDR1 is SGHTA and CDR2 is FQGNSA. The V gene end was trimmed by 4 bases and the J gene end by 8 bases; junction bases not matched to a gene: 8. This CDR3 has 16 residues. CDR3 sequence: CASSSEDRGHYSPLHF. The CDR3 region has the DNA TGTGCCAGCAGCTCCGAAGACAGGGGGCATTATTCACCCCTCCACTTT.

This clonotype was seen more than once but under ten times. This may come from a read error, since a much larger clone is one base off. The rearrangement uses TRBV2 and TRBJ2-1; 10 positions match TRBD2. CDR3 length: 13 residues. From germline, CDR1 is SNHLY and CDR2 FYNNEI. The CDR3 DNA sequence: TGTGCCAGCGGACTAGCGGAATACAATGGGCAGTTCTTC. Translated: CASGLAEYNGQFF.

This clonotype has just a few counts. The V and J genes are TRBV28 and TRBJ2-3, with a weak D call TRBD1 (6 bases). CDR1 is MDHEN, CDR2 SYDVKM, per germline. The ends were cut back, 1 base at V and 1 base at J, with 12 bases in the middle. The CDR3 runs 16 residues. The CDR3 nucleotides read TGTGCCAGCAGTTTATACAGGGCGCCCGGCACAGATACGCAGTATTTT. It translates to CASSLYRAPGTDTQYF.

In this sample, this clonotype turned up a few times. The chain recombines TRBV14 with TRBJ2-3, with 10 bases identical to TRBD2. This CDR3 comprises 16 residues. V gave up 5 bases and J gave up 9 bases; unmatched junction bases: 14. Germline lookup yields CDR1 SGHDN and CDR2 FVKESK. For the CDR3, the DNA is TGTGCCAGCAGCTCGTCAGCGGGGGGGTCCCCTAGAACGCAGTATTTT. Translated: CASSSSAGGSPRTQYF.

The chain couples TRBV7-2 to TRBJ2-5; D gene unclear. The CDR3 is 15 residues long. CDR1 SGHTA and CDR2 FQGNSA come from the germline V gene. The V end lost 5 bases, the J end lost 4 bases, and 17 bases lay between the germline ends. CDR3 sequence (DNA): TGTGCCAGCAGCCCACCCGAGGAAATTCCAGAGACCCAGTACTTC. Translation: CASSPPEEIPETQYF.

Many counts were recorded for this clonotype. This chain connects TRBV7-8 to TRBJ2-1; D might be TRBD2 (7 bases). CDR1 and CDR2 (germline): SGHVS, FQNEAQ. There are 16 residues in the CDR3. The ends were cut back, 0 bases at V and 7 bases at J, with 16 bases in the middle. The CDR3 DNA reads TGTGCCAGCAGCTTAGCGTACGGGGGGCACGGGAATGAGCAGTTCTTC. Protein product: CASSLAYGGHGNEQFF.

There are a few counts of this clonotype. V usage is TRBV9 and J usage is TRBJ1-1; TRBD1 might be the D (6 bases). The V end lost 0 bases, the J end lost 8 bases, and 11 bases lay between the germline ends. The CDR3 loop spans 13 amino acids. The germline CDR1 and CDR2 sequences are SGDLS and YYNGEE. Here the CDR3 reads CASSVGLGQEAFF. The CDR3 DNA follows: TGTGCCAGCAGCGTAGGTTTAGGACAGGAAGCTTTCTTT.

V and J are TRBV10-3 and TRBJ2-3; no clear D. CDR3 length: 13 amino acids. The V end was cut by 5 bases, the J end by 1 base, with 7 bases between. The germline V gene has CDR1 ENHRY and CDR2 SYGVKD. CDR3 sequence (DNA): TGTGCCATCAGTAGGGTCGGCACAGATACGCAGTATTTT. Protein product: CAISRVGTDTQYF.

This clonotype was recorded many times. The genes are TRBV2 and TRBJ2-5, with 7 bases aligning to TRBD2. Germline V gene lookup returns CDR1 SNHLY and CDR2 FYNNEI. V shed 6 bases, J shed 0 bases, and the junction held 16 bases outside the gene matches. CDR3 length equals 18 residues. CDR3 in amino acids: CASSSPRMAGANQETQYF. The CDR3 DNA reads as TGTGCCAGCAGCAGTCCCCGTATGGCGGGAGCTAACCAAGAGACCCAGTACTTC.

For this clonotype: A much larger clone lies a single base off, so this may be a read error. The chain uses TRBV20-1 and TRBJ2-7; 13 bases are shared with TRBD2. J gave up 2 bases and V 0 bases, and 4 bases lay outside the gene matches. Germline V gene sequence: CDR1 DFQATT, CDR2 SNEGSKA (reference sequence). The CDR3 consists of 16 residues. As DNA, the CDR3 is TGCAGTGCTAGAGATACTAGCGGGGGGGCACCCTACGAGCAGTACTTC. Amino acids: CSARDTSGGAPYEQYF.

The rearrangement links TRBV7-9 to TRBJ2-7; D may match TRBD1 or TRBD2 (7 bases each). The CDR3 extends over 17 amino acids. V lost 2 bases and J lost 0, with 17 bases in between. Germline values: CDR1 SEHNR, CDR2 FQNEAQ (reference sequence). The CDR3 region is CASSLSRRGGGSYEQYF. In DNA form, the CDR3 reads TGTGCCAGCAGCTTATCTCGCAGGGGGGGCGGCTCCTACGAGCAGTACTTC.

This clonotype was counted many times. This chain connects TRBV20-1 to TRBJ1-1; possibly TRBD1 for D (5 bases). With 6 bases removed from V and 0 bases from J, the gap between germline ends came to 17 bases. Germline CDR1 is DFQATT and CDR2 is SNEGSKA (reference sequence). The CDR3 consists of 15 residues. As DNA, the CDR3 is TGCAGTGCGAGCAGGGAGGTCCTTATGAACACTGAAGCTTTCTTT. It encodes CSASREVLMNTEAFF.